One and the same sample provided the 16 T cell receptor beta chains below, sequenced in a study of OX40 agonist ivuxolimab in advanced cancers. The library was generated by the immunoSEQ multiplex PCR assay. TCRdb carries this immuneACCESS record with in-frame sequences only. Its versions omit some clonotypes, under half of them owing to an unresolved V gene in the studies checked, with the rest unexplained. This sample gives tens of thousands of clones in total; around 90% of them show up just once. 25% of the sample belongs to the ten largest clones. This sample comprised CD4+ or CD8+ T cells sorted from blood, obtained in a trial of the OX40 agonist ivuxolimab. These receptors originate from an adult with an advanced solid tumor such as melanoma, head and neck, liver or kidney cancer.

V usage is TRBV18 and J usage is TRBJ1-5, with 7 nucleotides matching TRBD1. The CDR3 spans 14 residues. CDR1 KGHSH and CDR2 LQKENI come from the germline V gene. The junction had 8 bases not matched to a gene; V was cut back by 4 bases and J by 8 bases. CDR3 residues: CASSLPDRREPQHF. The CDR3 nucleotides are TGTGCCAGCTCACTACCGGACAGGCGGGAGCCCCAGCATTTT.

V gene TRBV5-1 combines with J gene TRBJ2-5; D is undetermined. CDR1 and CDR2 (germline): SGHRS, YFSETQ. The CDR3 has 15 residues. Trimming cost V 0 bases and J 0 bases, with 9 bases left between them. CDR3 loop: CASSLAFGDQETQYF. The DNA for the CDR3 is TGCGCCAGCAGCTTGGCCTTCGGAGACCAAGAGACCCAGTACTTC.

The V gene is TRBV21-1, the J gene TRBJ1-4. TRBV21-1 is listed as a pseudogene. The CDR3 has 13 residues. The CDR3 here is CASSKRSTERLFF. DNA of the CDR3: TGTGCCAGCAGCAAGAGGAGCACGGAGAGACTGTTTTTT.

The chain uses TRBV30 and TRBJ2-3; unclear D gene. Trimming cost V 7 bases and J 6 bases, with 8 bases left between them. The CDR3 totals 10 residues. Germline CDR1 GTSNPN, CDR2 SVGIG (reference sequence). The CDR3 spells CALLVDTQYF. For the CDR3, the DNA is TGTGCCTTGCTAGTGGATACGCAGTATTTT.

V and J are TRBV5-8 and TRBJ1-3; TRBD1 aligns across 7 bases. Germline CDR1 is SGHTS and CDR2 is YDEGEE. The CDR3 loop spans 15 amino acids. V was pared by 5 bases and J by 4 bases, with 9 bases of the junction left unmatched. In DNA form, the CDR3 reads TGTGCCAGCAGGGCGGGCCCGGACAGGGGAAACACCATATATTTT. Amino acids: CASRAGPDRGNTIYF.

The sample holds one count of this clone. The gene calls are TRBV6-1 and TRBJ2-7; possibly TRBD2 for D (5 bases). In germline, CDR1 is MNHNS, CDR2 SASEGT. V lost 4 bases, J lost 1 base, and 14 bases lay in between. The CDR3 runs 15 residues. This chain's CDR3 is CASSAVEGTSYEQYF. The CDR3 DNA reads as TGTGCCAGCAGTGCGGTAGAGGGAACTTCCTACGAGCAGTACTTC.

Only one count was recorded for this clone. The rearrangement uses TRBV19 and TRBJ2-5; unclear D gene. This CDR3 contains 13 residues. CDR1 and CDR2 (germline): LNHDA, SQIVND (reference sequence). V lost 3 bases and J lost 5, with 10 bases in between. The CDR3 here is CASSIVALETQYF. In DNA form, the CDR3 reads TGTGCCAGTAGTATCGTCGCCTTGGAGACCCAGTACTTC.

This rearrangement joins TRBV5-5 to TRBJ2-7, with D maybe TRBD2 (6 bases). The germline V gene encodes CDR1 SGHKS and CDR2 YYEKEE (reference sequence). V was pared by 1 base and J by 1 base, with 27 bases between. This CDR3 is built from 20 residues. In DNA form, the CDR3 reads TGTGCCAGCAGCTTGCCAGCGGGCAGGGACCTTACCGCTCTATCCTACGAGCAGTACTTC. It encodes CASSLPAGRDLTALSYEQYF.

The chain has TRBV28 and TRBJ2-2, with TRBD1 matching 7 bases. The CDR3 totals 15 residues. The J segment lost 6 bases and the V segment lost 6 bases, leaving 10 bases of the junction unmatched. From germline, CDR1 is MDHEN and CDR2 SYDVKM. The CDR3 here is CASRRPGGHAGELFF. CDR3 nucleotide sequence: TGTGCCAGCAGGAGACCAGGGGGTCATGCCGGGGAGCTGTTTTTT.

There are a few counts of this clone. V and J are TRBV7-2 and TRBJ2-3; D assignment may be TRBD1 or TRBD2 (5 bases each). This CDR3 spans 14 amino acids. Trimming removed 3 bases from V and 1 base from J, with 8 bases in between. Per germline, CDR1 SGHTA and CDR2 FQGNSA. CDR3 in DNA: TGTGCCAGCAGCTTCCAGGGAGGCACAGATACGCAGTATTTT. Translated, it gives CASSFQGGTDTQYF.

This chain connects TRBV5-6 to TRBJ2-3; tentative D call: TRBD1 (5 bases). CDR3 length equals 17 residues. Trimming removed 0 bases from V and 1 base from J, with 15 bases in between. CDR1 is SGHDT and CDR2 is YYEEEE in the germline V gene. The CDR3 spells CASSLVSRGFGTDTQYF. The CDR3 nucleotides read TGTGCCAGCAGCTTGGTGTCTAGGGGTTTTGGCACAGATACGCAGTATTTT.

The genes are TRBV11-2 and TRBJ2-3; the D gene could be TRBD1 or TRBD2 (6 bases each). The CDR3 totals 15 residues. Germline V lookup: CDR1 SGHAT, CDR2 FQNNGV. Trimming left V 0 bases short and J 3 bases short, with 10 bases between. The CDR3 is CASSLDRGETDTQYF. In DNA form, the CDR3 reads TGTGCCAGCAGCTTAGATAGGGGGGAGACAGATACGCAGTATTTT.

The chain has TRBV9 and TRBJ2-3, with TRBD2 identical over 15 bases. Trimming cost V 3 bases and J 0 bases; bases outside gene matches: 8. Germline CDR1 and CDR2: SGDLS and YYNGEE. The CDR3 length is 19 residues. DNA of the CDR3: TGTGCCAGCAGCGCCTCCGGGACTAGCGGGAGGATCAGCACAGATACGCAGTATTTT. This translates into CASSASGTSGRISTDTQYF.

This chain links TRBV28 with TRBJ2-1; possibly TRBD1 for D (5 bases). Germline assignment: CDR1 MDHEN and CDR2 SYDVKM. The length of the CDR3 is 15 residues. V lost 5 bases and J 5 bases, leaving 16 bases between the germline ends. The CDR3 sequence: CASSQGEGLDNEQFF. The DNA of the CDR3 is TGTGCCAGCAGTCAAGGGGAAGGGCTGGACAATGAGCAGTTCTTC.

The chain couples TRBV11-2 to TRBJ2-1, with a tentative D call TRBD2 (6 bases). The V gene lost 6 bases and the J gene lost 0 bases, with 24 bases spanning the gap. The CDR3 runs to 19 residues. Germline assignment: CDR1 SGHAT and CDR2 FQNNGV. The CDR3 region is CASSRSGTVQLSSYNEQFF. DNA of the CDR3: TGTGCCAGCAGTAGATCCGGGACTGTGCAATTAAGCTCCTACAATGAGCAGTTCTTC.

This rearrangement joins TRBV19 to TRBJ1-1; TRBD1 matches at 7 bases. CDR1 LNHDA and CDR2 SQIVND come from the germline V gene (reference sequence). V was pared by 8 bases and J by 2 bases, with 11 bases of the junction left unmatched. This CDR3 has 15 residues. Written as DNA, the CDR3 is TGTGCCAGTGGGACAGTGGGGAGGATAAACACTGAAGCTTTCTTT. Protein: CASGTVGRINTEAFF.